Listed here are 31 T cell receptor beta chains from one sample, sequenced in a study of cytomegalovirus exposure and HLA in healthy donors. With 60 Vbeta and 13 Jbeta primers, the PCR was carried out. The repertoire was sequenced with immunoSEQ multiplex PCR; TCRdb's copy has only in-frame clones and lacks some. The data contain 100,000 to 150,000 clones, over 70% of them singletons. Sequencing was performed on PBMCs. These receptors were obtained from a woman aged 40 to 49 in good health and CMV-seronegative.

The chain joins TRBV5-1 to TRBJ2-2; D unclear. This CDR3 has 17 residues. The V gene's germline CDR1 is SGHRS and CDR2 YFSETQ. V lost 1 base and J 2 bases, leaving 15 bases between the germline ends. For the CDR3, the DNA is TGCGCCAGCAGCTTGAATGTTGGCCAGTCCAACACCGGGGAGCTGTTTTTT. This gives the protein CASSLNVGQSNTGELFF.

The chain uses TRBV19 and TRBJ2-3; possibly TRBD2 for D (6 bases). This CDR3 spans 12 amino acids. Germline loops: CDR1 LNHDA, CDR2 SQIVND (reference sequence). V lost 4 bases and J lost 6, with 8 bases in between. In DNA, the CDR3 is TGTGCCAGTAGTAGCGGGGCGGATACGCAGTATTTT. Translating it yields CASSSGADTQYF.

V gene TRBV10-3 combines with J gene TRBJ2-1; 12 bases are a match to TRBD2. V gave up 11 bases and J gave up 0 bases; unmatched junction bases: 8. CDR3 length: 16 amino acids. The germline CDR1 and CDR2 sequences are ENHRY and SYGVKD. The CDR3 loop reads CASTSGGTSSYNEQFF. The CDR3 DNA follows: TGTGCCTCTACTAGCGGGGGGACGAGCTCCTACAATGAGCAGTTCTTC.

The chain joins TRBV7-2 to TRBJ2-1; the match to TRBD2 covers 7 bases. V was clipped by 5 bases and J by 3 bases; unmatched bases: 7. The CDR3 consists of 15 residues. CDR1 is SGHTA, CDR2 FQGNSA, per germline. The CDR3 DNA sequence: TGTGCCAGCAGCGCTGAGCGGGGAGGCTACAATGAGCAGTTCTTC. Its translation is CASSAERGGYNEQFF.

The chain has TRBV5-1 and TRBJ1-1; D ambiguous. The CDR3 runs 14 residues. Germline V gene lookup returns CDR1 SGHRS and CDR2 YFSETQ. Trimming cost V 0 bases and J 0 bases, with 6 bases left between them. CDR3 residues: CASSLARMNTEAFF. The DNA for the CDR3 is TGCGCCAGCAGCTTGGCCAGAATGAACACTGAAGCTTTCTTT.

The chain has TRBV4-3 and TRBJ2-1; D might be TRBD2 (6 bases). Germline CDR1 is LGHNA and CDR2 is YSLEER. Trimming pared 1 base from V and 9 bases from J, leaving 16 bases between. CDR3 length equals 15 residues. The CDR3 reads CASSQGTGRNGEQFF. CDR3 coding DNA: TGCGCCAGCAGCCAAGGTACGGGGAGGAACGGTGAGCAGTTCTTC.

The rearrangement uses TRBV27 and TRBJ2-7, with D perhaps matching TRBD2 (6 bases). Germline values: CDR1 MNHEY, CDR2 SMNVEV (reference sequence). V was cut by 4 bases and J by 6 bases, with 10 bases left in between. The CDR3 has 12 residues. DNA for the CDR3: TGTGCCAGCAGTTATGGGGGGTCCGAGCAGTACTTC. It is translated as CASSYGGSEQYF.

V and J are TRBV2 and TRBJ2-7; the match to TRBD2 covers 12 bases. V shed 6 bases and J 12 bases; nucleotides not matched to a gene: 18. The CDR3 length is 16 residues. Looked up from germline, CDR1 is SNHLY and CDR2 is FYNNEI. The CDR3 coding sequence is TGTGCCAGCAGAATGAATTTCGGACTAGCGGGACGTGGGGGGTACTTC. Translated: CASRMNFGLAGRGGYF.

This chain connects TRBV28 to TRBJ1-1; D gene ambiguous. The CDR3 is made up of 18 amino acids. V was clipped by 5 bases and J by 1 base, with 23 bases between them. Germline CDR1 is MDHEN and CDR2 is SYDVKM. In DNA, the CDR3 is TGTGCCAGCAGTCCCCTGGGCACCTGGGAGGACGCGAACACTGAAGCTTTCTTT. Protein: CASSPLGTWEDANTEAFF.

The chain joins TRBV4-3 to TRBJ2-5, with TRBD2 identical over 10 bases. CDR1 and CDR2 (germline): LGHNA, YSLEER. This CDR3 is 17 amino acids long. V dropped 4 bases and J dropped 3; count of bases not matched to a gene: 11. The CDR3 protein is CASSLLGLAGVEETQYF. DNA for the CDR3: TGCGCCAGCAGCCTCTTAGGGCTAGCGGGAGTTGAAGAGACCCAGTACTTC.

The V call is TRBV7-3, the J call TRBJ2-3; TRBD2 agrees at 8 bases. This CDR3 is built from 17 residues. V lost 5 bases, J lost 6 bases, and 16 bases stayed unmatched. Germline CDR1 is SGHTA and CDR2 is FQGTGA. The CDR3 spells CASSKGYGAAGGDTQYF. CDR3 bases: TGTGCCAGCAGCAAGGGGTACGGCGCCGCGGGGGGTGATACGCAGTATTTT.

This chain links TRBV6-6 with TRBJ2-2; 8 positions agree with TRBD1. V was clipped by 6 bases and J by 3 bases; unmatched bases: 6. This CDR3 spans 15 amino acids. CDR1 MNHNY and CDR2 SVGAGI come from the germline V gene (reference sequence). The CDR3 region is CASRAGTGDTGELFF. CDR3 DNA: TGTGCCAGCAGGGCCGGGACAGGTGACACCGGGGAGCTGTTTTTT.

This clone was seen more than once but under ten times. CDR3 sequence: CASSRRDRENEKLFF. In DNA, the CDR3 is TGTGCCAGCAGCCGCCGGGACAGGGAAAATGAAAAACTGTTTTTT. The chain employs TRBV2 and TRBJ1-4; TRBD1 matches at 9 bases. The germline V gene encodes CDR1 SNHLY and CDR2 FYNNEI. The CDR3 totals 15 residues. V trimming: 6 bases; J trimming: 5 bases; junction bases outside the gene matches: 7.

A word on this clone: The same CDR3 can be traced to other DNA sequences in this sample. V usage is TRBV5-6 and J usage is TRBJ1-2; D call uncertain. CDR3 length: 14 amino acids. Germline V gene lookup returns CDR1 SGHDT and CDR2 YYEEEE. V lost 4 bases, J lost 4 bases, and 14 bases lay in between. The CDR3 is CASSLQSTGYGYTF. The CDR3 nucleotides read TGTGCCAGCAGCCTACAATCGACGGGCTATGGCTACACCTTC.

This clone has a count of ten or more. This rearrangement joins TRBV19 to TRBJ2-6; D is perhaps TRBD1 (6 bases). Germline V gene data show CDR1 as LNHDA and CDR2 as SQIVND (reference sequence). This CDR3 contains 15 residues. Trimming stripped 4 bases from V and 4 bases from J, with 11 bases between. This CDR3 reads CASSTQGTGANVLTF. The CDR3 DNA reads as TGTGCCAGTAGTACACAGGGTACCGGGGCCAACGTCCTGACTTTC.

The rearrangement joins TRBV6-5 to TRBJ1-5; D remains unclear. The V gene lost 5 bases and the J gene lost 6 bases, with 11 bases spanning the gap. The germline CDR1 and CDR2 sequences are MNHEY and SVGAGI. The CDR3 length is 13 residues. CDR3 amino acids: CASSATGIQPQHF. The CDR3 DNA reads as TGTGCCAGCAGTGCGACTGGAATTCAGCCCCAGCATTTT.

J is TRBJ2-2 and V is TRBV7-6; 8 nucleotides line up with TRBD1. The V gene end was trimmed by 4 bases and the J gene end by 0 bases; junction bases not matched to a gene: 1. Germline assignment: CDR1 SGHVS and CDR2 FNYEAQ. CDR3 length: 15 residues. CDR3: CASSSGQANTGELFF. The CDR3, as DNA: TGTGCCAGCAGCTCGGGACAGGCGAACACCGGGGAGCTGTTTTTT. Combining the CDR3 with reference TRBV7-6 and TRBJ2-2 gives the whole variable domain GAGVSQSPRYKVTKRGQDVALRCDPISGHVSLYWYRQALGQGPEFLTYFNYEAQQDKSGLPNDRFSAERPEGSISTLTIQRTEQRDSAMYRCASSSGQANTGELFFGEGSRLTVL.

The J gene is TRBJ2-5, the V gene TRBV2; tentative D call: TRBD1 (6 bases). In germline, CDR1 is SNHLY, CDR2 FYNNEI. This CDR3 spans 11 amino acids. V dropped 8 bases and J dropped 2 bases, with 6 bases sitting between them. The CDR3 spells CASQGQETQYF. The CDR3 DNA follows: TGTGCCAGCCAGGGGCAAGAGACCCAGTACTTC. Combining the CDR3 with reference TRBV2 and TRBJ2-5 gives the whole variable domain EPEVTQTPSHQVTQMGQEVILRCVPISNHLYFYWYRQILGQKVEFLVSFYNNEISEKSEIFDDQFSVERPDGSNFTLKIRSTKLEDSAMYFCASQGQETQYFGPGTRLLVL.

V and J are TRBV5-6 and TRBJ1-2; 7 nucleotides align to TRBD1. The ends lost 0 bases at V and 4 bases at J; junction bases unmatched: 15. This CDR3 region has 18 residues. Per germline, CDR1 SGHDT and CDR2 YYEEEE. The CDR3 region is CASSLVGQSFDGTYGYTF. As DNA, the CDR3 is TGTGCCAGCAGCTTGGTGGGACAGTCTTTTGATGGAACCTATGGCTACACCTTC.

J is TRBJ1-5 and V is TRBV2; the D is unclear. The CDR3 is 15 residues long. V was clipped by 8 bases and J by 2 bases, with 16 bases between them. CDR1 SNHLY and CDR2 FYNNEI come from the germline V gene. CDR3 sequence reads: CASSATSPGNQPQHF. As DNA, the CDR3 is TGTGCCAGCTCCGCGACAAGCCCAGGCAATCAGCCCCAGCATTTT.

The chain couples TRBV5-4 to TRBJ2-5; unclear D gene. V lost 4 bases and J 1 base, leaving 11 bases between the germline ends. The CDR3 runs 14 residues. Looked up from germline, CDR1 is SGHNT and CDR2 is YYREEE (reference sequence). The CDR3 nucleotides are TGTGCCAGCAGCCCCTCTGGCACCCAAGAGACCCAGTACTTC. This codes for CASSPSGTQETQYF.

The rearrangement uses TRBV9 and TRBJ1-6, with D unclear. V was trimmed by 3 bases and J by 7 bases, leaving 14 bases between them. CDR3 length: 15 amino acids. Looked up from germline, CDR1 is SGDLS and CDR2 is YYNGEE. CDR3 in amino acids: CASSGGVLTNSPLHF. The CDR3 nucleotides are TGTGCCAGCAGCGGCGGAGTTTTGACGAATTCACCCCTCCACTTT.

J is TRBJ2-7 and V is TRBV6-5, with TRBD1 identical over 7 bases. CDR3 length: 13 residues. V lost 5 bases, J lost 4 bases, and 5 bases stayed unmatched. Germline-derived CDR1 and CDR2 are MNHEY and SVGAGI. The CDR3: CASSLGTEYEQYF. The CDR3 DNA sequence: TGTGCCAGCAGTCTCGGGACAGAGTACGAGCAGTACTTC.

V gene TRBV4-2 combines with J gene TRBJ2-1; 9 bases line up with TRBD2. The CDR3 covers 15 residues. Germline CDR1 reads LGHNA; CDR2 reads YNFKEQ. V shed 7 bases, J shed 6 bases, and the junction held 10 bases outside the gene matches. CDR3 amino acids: CASTQRDSGSNEQFF. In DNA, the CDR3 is TGTGCCAGCACCCAGCGTGATAGCGGGAGCAATGAGCAGTTCTTC.

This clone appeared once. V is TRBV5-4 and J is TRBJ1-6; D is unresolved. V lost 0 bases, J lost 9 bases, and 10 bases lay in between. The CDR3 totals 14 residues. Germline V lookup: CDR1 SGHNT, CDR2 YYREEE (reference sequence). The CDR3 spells CASSLGLPGSPLHF. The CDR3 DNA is TGTGCCAGCAGCTTGGGTCTGCCGGGTTCACCCCTCCACTTT.

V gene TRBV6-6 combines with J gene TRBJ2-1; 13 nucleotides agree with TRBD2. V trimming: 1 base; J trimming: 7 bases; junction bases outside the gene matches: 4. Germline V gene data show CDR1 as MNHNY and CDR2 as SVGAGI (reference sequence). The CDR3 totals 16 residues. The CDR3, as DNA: TGTGCCAGCAGTTACTTACTAGCGGGGGGGGAAAATGAGCAGTTCTTC. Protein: CASSYLLAGGENEQFF.

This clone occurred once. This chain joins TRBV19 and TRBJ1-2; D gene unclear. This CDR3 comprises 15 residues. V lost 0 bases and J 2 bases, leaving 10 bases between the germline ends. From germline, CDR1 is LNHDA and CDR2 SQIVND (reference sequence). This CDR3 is CASSIDRGVNYGYTF. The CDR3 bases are TGTGCCAGTAGTATAGATCGGGGAGTCAACTATGGCTACACCTTC.

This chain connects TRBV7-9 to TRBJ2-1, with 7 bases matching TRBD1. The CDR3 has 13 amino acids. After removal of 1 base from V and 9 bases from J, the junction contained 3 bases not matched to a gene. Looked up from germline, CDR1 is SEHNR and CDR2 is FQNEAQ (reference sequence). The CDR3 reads CASSLGQGFEQFF. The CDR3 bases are TGTGCCAGCAGCTTAGGACAGGGATTTGAGCAGTTCTTC.

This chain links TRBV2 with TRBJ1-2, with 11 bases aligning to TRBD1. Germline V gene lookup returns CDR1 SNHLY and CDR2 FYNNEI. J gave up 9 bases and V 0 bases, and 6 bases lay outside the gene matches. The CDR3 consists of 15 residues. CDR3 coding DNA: TGTGCCAGCAGTGAAGCGGGGGACAGGGGGAGTCGCTACACCTTC. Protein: CASSEAGDRGSRYTF.

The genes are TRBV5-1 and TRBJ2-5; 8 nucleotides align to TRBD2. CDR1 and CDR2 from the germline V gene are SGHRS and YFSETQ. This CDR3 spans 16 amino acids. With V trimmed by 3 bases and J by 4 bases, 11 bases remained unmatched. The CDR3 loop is CASSSLPGGAGETQYF. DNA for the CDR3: TGCGCCAGCAGCTCATTGCCCGGGGGGGCCGGAGAGACCCAGTACTTC.

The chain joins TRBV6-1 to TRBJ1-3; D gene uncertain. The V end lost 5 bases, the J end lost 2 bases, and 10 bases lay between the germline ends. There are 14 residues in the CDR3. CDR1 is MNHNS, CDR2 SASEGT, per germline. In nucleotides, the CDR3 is TGTGCCAGCAGTCCCGGCAGCGCTGGAAACACCATATATTTT. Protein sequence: CASSPGSAGNTIYF.